This entry describes one TCR beta chain. From blood CD8+ and CD4+ T cells, the TCR beta chain was sequenced. The data derive from a study of CD8 T cells in Susac syndrome. Random-hexamer reverse transcription was applied to about 0.45 to 1 ug RNA. Multiplex immunoSEQ PCR targeted 54 Vbeta and 13 Jbeta TCR beta segments. TCRdb processed the immunoSEQ multiplex PCR reads anew with MiXCR; each CDR3 protein has one entry. The sample contains about 200,000 distinct CDR3 sequences, roughly 94% of which appear only once. V was pared by 1 base and J by 6 bases, with 14 bases between. This CDR3 is built from 14 residues. Germline lookup yields CDR1 SGHNT and CDR2 YYREEE (reference sequence).

The receptor was isolated from a human donor in good health. Material for sequencing was CD4+ T cells from PBMCs. The chain recombines TRBV5-4 with TRBJ2-7, with a tentative D call TRBD1 (5 bases). This CDR3 reads CASSLKKGQREQYF. CDR3 nucleotides: TGTGCCAGCAGCTTGAAGAAGGGGCAGCGCGAGCAGTACTTC.